This section outlines one T cell receptor beta chain sequence together with its context. Its antigen has not been determined. One base away there is no much larger clone; base qualities are not given. The data originate from a study of T-cell memory formation after mild COVID-19 (TCRdb year 2021). At the level of the whole study: TCR sequence clusters from the two donors were largely donor specific. Two young, previously healthy adult volunteers made up the cohort, one male and one female. T-cell clones expanding and contracting after mild COVID-19 in two donors were tracked by longitudinal TCRalpha and TCRbeta repertoire sequencing.

Reads for this sample came from an Illumina NovaSeq 6000. cDNA libraries for TCRalpha and TCRbeta were prepared by 5'RACE using constant-segment primers, with sample barcodes and unique molecular identifiers added. Trizol reagent was used to extract RNA from every sample. Amplification of the libraries took two PCR steps, and the second step added a second sample barcode plus Illumina TruSeq adapters. Sequencing of the libraries was done on an Illumina NovaSeq, producing 2 x 150 bp paired-end reads. The published analysis was carried out like this. With migec v1.2.7, reads were demultiplexed and then collapsed into UMI-guided consensus sequences. Using mixcr v2.1.11, the UMI consensuses were aligned to TRA and TRB V and J templates and assembled into clonotypes. A clonotype was counted as expanded or contracted only if both edgeR and NoisET called the change significant, with noise models trained on biological replicates. edgeR calls used a false discovery rate-adjusted p below 0.01 and a log2 fold-change threshold of 1. As an exploratory analysis of dynamics, max-normalized trajectories of the 1000 most abundant clonotypes were examined with PCA combined with hierarchical clustering. The CD4 or CD8 phenotype of responding clones was assigned using the separately sequenced CD4+ and CD8+ repertoires. TCRdb's own reprocessing of the public reads used fastp at Q25 and MiXCR and kept productive beta chains. Identical CDR3 protein sequences are pooled into one entry, listed with their most common genes and DNA. The V and J calls reflect TCRdb's pipeline rather than the authors' work. The sample data list about 190,000 distinct CDR3 sequences, and around 17% of these were observed just once. The ten largest clones capture 2.4% of the sample.

The CDR1 and CDR2 encoded by the germline V gene are SGHRS and YFSETQ. Trimming takes 0 bases off V and 7 bases off J; junction bases not matched to a gene: 2. Including the terminal cysteine and phenylalanine, the CDR3 comprises 14 residues. Only the CDR3 DNA stays, 42 bases, in frame from base 1. Broader findings and caveats from the paper: Whether the second-wave clones peaking on day 37 were SARS-CoV-2 specific was not confirmed. Some responding clones were found in pre-infection memory, which suggests that pre-existing cross-reactive memory T cells took part in the SARS-CoV-2 response. Contracting CD4+ clones turned up mainly in the CM and EM memory subsets, whereas EMRA was where CD8+ clones were enriched. Clones that contracted from day 15 to 85 showed balanced CD4/CD8 phenotypes, whereas a second wave of clones that expanded from day 15 to 37 leaned towards CD4+. Only two mild cases were covered by the study, and larger cohorts that include severe cases with pre-infection samples were considered necessary.

PBMCs were isolated by Ficoll-Paque density gradient centrifugation. The rearrangement combines TRBV5-1 with TRBJ2-3, with TRBD1 identical over 10 junction bases. The sequence was collected from an adult woman who had mild COVID-19 (a few samples of this study predate the infection). The sample titles of this study are shuffled in the database, so cell type and time point are left out; the donor was told from shared clones. Source material: PBMCs or a T cell subset sorted from them (not recorded which). The CDR3 protein: CASSLEGQGNTQYF. The DNA sequence is TGCGCCAGCAGCTTGGAGGGACAGGGGAATACGCAGTATTTT.